This entry describes one T cell receptor (beta chain). The data were taken from a study of blood T cell repertoires in COVID-19. For the study at large: Sample material is recorded as cDNA or gDNA derived from T cells, B-cell-depleted T cells, or PBMCs.

Seattle participants joined during active infection and were tracked over time. Original methodology: Using reference gene primer amplification, nucleated cell counts were estimated. Assay used: immunoSEQ multiplex PCR; TCRdb lists only in-frame clones, some missing. The V and J calls and the clone size are those of that table, but D and trimming were determined from the DNA. The sample has 96,000 or so clones, 70% to 90% seen once. Germline-derived CDR1 and CDR2 are MGHRA and YSYEKL. The CDR3 sequence is 13 residues long. Trimming removed 1 base at V and 7 bases at J, with 5 bases between. V is TRBV4-1 and J is TRBJ1-6; D is undetermined. This receptor was taken from a human donor with COVID-19, enrolled during active disease. The donor label of this sample is uncertain. The sample comprised peripheral blood. CDR3 sequence (DNA): TGCGCCAGCAGCCAAGGGAGCAATTCACCCCTCCACTTT. Translated, it gives CASSQGSNSPLHF.